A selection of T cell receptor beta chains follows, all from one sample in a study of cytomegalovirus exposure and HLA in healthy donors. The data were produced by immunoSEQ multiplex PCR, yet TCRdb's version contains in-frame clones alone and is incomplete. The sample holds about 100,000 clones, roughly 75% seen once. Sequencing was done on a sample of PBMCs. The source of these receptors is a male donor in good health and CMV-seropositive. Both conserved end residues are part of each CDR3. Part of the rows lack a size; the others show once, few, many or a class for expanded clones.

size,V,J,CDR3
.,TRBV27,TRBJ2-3,CATLRRGADTQYF
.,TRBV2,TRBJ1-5,CASKGRRGNQPQHF
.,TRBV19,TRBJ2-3,CASSLGQGRTDTQYF
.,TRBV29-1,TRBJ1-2,CSVTRTGGDFNYGYTF
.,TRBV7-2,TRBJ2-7,CASSLRDRLEQYF
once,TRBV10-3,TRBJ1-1,CATLDSWNTEAFF
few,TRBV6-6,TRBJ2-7,CASSYSRDSEQYF
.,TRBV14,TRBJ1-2,CASSQAGSSYGYTF
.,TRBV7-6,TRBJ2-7,CASSPDRYEQYF
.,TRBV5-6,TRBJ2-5,CASSPLAGGGRETQYF
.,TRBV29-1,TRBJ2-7,CSVPGTYEQYF
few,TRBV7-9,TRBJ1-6,CASSPTGDHNSPLHF
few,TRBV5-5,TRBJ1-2,CASSLAQGGYTF
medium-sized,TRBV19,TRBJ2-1,CASTRTGGLYNEQFF